This T cell receptor (beta chain) was found in a study of blood T cell repertoires in COVID-19. The overall study: The United States, Italy and Spain supplied acute and convalescent COVID-19 samples. Nucleic acid was either cDNA or gDNA, and it came from T cells, B-cell-depleted T cells, or PBMCs.

Study processing details: Reference gene primer amplification gave nucleated cell count estimates. Some clones are missing from TCRdb's copy, which holds only in-frame ones; the method was immunoSEQ multiplex PCR. V, J and clone size are taken as reported in that table, and D and trimming were inferred from the DNA itself. Among a few hundred thousand clones listed, approximately 90% were seen once. The CDR3 totals 16 residues. Germline V gene lookup returns CDR1 MNHEY and CDR2 SMNVEV (reference sequence). V shed 4 bases and J 4 bases; nucleotides not matched to a gene: 5. Seattle cases were enrolled at active infection and followed longitudinally.

Source material: peripheral blood. The clonotype comes from a man aged 18-30 years with COVID-19, enrolled during active disease. The chain couples TRBV27 to TRBJ2-3, with TRBD2 identical over 13 bases. The CDR3 is CASSSRTSGSPDTQYF. The CDR3 DNA reads TGTGCCAGCAGTTCCCGGACTAGCGGGAGTCCAGATACGCAGTATTTT.